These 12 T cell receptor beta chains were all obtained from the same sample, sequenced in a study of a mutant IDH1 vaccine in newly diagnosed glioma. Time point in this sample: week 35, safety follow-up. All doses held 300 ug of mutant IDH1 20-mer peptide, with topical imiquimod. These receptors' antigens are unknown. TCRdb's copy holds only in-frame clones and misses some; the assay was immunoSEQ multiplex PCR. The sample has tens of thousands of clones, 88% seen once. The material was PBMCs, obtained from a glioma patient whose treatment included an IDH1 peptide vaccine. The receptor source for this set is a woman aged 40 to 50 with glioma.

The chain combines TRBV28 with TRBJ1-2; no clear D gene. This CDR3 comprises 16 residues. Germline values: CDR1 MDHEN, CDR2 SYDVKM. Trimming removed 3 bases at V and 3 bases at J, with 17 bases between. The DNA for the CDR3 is TGTGCCAGCAGTTTGACCGAAAGTACCAGACACTATGGCTACACCTTC. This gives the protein CASSLTESTRHYGYTF.

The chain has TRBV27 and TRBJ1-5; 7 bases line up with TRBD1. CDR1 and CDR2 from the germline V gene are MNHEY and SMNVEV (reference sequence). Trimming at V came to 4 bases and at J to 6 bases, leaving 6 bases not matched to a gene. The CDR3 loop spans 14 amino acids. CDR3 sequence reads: CASSSTGVGQPQHF. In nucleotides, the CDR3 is TGTGCCAGCAGTTCTACAGGGGTGGGTCAGCCCCAGCATTTT.

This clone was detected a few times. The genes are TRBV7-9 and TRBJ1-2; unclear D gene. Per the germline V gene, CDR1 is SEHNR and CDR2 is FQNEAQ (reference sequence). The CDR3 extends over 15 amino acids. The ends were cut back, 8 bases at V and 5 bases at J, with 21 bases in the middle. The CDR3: CASSRDPIALYGYTF. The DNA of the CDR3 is TGTGCCAGCTCCCGGGATCCCATCGCCCTATATGGCTACACCTTC.

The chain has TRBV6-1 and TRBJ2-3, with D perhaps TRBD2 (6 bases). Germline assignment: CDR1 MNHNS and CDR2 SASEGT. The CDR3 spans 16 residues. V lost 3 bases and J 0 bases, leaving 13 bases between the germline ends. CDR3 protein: CASSDYGTLSTDTQYF. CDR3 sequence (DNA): TGTGCCAGCAGTGATTACGGGACTCTCAGCACAGATACGCAGTATTTT.

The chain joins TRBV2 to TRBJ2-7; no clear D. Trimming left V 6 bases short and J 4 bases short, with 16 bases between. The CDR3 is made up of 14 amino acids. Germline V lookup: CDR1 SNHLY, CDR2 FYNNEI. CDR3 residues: CASSEWQAYYEQYF. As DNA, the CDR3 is TGTGCCAGCAGCGAGTGGCAGGCTTATTACGAGCAGTACTTC. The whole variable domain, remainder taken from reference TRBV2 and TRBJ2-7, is EPEVTQTPSHQVTQMGQEVILRCVPISNHLYFYWYRQILGQKVEFLVSFYNNEISEKSEIFDDQFSVERPDGSNFTLKIRSTKLEDSAMYFCASSEWQAYYEQYFGPGTRLTVT.

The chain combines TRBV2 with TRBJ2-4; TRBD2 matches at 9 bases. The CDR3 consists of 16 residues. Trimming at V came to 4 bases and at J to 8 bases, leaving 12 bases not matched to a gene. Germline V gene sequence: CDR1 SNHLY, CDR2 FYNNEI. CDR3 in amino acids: CASSVRASGIADIQYF. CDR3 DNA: TGTGCCAGCAGTGTTAGGGCTAGCGGGATTGCGGACATTCAGTACTTC.

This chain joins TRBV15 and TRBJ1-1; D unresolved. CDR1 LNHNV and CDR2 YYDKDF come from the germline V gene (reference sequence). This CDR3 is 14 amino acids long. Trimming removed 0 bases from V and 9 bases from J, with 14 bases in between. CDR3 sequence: CATSRDRGDSKAFF. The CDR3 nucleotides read TGTGCCACCAGCAGAGATCGTGGGGATTCCAAAGCTTTCTTT.

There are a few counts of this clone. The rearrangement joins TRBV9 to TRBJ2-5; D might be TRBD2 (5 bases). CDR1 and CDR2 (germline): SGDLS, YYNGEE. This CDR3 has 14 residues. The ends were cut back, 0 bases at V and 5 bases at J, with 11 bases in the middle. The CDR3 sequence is CASSVGLGGETQYF. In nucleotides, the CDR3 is TGTGCCAGCAGCGTAGGGTTGGGCGGGGAGACCCAGTACTTC.

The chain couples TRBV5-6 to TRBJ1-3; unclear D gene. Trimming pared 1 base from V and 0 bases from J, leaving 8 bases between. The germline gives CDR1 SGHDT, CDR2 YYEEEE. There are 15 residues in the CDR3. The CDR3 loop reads CASSLRTHSGNTIYF. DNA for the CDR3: TGTGCCAGCAGCTTGAGAACCCACTCTGGAAACACCATATATTTT.

The CDR3 reads CASSKQDRSNQPQHF. The CDR3 region has the DNA TGTGCCAGCAGCAAGCAAGACAGGAGCAATCAGCCCCAGCATTTT. This chain uses TRBV21-1 with TRBJ1-5; TRBD1, the table's D call, lacks a check against the DNA. TRBV21-1 is designated a pseudogene. CDR3 size: 15 residues.

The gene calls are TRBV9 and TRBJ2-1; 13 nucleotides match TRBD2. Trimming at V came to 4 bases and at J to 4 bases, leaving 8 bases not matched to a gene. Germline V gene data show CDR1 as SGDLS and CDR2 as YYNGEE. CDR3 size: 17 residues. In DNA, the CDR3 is TGTGCCAGCAGCCCAAGACTAGCGGGAGGTAATTACAATGAGCAGTTCTTC. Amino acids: CASSPRLAGGNYNEQFF. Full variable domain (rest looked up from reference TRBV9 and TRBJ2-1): DSGVTQTPKHLITATGQRVTLRCSPRSGDLSVYWYQQSLDQGLQFLIQYYNGEERAKGNILERFSAQQFPDLHSELNLSSLELGDSALYFCASSPRLAGGNYNEQFFGPGTRLTVL.

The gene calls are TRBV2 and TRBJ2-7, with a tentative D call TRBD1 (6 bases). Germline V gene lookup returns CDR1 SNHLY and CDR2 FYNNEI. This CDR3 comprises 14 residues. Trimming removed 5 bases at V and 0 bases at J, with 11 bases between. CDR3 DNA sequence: TGTGCCAGCAGTAACTCGGACAGCTCCTACGAGCAGTACTTC. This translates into CASSNSDSSYEQYF.